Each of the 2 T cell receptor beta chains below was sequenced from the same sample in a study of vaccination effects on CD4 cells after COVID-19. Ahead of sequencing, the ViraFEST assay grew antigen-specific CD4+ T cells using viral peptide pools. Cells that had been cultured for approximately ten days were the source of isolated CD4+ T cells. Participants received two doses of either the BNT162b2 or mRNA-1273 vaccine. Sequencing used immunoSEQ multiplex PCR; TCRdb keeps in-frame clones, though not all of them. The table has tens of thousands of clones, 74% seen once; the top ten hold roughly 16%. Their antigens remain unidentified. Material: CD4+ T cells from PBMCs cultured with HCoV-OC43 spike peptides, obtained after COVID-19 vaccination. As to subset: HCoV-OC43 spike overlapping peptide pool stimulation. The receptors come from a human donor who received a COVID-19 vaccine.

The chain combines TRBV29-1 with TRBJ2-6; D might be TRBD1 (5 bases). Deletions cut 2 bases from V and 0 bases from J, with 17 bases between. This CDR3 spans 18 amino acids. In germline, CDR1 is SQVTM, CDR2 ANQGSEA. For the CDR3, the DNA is TGCAGCGTTGAATCCAGCCCGAAGGGGCCCTCTGGGGCCAACGTCCTGACTTTC. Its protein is CSVESSPKGPSGANVLTF.

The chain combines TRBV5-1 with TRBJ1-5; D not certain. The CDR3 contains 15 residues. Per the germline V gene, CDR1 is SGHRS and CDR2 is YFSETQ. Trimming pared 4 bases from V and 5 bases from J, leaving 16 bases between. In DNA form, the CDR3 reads TGCGCCAGCAGCGTAGGCCCGCAGAGAGATCAGCCCCAGCATTTT. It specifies CASSVGPQRDQPQHF.